These 27 T cell receptor beta chains came from one sample sequenced in a study of blood T cell repertoires in COVID-19. TCRdb's table, derived via immunoSEQ multiplex PCR, lists solely in-frame clones and lacks some. The table shows 60,000 to 75,000 clones, with 70% to 85% occurring only once. Material for sequencing was peripheral blood. The receptor set was obtained from a man aged 60 to 75 with active or convalescent COVID-19.

The chain is built from TRBV28 and TRBJ1-3; weak D call: TRBD1 (5 bases). The CDR3 has 13 residues. V was clipped by 10 bases and J by 2 bases, with 12 bases between them. Germline V lookup: CDR1 MDHEN, CDR2 SYDVKM. CDR3 residues: CATHRNAGNTIYF. CDR3 coding DNA: TGTGCCACACACAGGAACGCTGGAAACACCATATATTTT.

The chain employs TRBV5-1 and TRBJ2-2, with 8 bases that match TRBD1. Germline V gene sequence: CDR1 SGHRS, CDR2 YFSETQ. This CDR3 contains 15 residues. Losses at the gene ends were 7 bases for V and 1 base for J; bases not matched to a gene: 6. The CDR3 protein is CASHETGENTGELFF. DNA of the CDR3: TGCGCCAGCCACGAGACAGGGGAGAACACCGGGGAGCTGTTTTTT.

This clone has only one observation. The chain has TRBV27 and TRBJ1-2; possibly TRBD1 for D (6 bases). The V and J ends lost 2 bases and 4 bases respectively, with 14 bases between them. The V gene's germline CDR1 is MNHEY and CDR2 SMNVEV (reference sequence). CDR3 length equals 15 residues. DNA of the CDR3: TGTGCCAGCAGTTTACGGGGGGGCACGGTCTATGGCTACACCTTC. Translation: CASSLRGGTVYGYTF.

The chain links TRBV4-1 to TRBJ2-3; a weak D match, TRBD1 (6 bases). CDR3 length: 15 amino acids. Germline values: CDR1 MGHRA, CDR2 YSYEKL. V was clipped by 2 bases and J by 6 bases, with 15 bases between them. CDR3 sequence reads: CASSQPTGKRDTQYF. For the CDR3, the DNA is TGCGCCAGCAGCCAACCGACAGGAAAGAGGGATACGCAGTATTTT.

The rearrangement uses TRBV6-1 and TRBJ2-3, with 11 bases identical to TRBD2. Germline V lookup: CDR1 MNHNS, CDR2 SASEGT. The CDR3 has 18 amino acids. V lost 1 base and J lost 4; bases outside the gene matches: 10. The CDR3 sequence: CASSEDFLAGGSADTQYF. CDR3 sequence (DNA): TGTGCCAGCAGTGAAGATTTCCTAGCGGGGGGTTCGGCAGATACGCAGTATTTT.

The genes are TRBV3-1 (or the pseudogene TRBV3-2) and TRBJ1-1; D perhaps matches TRBD1 (5 bases). V shed 1 base and J shed 5 bases, with 11 bases lying between them. Germline CDR1 and CDR2: LGHDT and YNNKEL (reference sequence). The CDR3 consists of 14 residues. CDR3 loop: CASSQVAGTTEAFF. Written as DNA, the CDR3 is TGTGCCAGCAGCCAAGTAGCGGGGACGACTGAAGCTTTCTTT.

The rearrangement uses TRBV11-2 and TRBJ2-2; the D is unclear. From germline, CDR1 is SGHAT and CDR2 FQNNGV. V was shortened by 7 bases and J by 3 bases, with 15 bases between the two germline ends. The CDR3 consists of 15 residues. As DNA, the CDR3 is TGTGCCAGCACCCCTCACGCGGTTCACACCGGGGAGCTGTTTTTT. Translated: CASTPHAVHTGELFF.

The V and J genes are TRBV30 and TRBJ2-1; 10 bases align to TRBD2. The V gene end was trimmed by 1 base and the J gene end by 8 bases; junction bases not matched to a gene: 8. CDR3 size: 15 residues. Germline V lookup: CDR1 GTSNPN, CDR2 SVGIG (reference sequence). CDR3: CAWSDSSGGLDEQFF. The CDR3 DNA reads as TGTGCCTGGAGTGATTCTAGCGGGGGTCTTGATGAGCAGTTCTTC.

The genes are TRBV12-5 and TRBJ2-1; D remains unclear. Trimming removed 6 bases from V and 6 bases from J, with 18 bases in between. The CDR3 is made up of 15 amino acids. Germline loops: CDR1 LGHNT, CDR2 FRNRAP. The chain's CDR3 is CASGPGQTVSNEQFF. DNA of the CDR3: TGTGCTAGTGGGCCAGGCCAAACAGTTTCCAATGAGCAGTTCTTC.

The rearrangement uses TRBV2 and TRBJ1-2, with D possibly matching TRBD1 (6 bases). V was trimmed by 7 bases and J by 3 bases, leaving 18 bases between them. Germline lookup yields CDR1 SNHLY and CDR2 FYNNEI. The CDR3 runs 15 residues. CDR3 nucleotide sequence: TGTGCCAGCATCCCCTCCCGACAGGTCGACTATGGCTACACCTTC. This gives the protein CASIPSRQVDYGYTF.

The CDR3 is CASSTAGQGSYEQYF. CDR3 bases: TGTGCCAGCAGTACGGCGGGACAGGGCTCCTACGAGCAGTACTTC. This chain connects TRBV28 to TRBJ2-7, with 9 bases lining up with TRBD1. V was clipped by 5 bases and J by 0 bases; unmatched bases: 5. CDR3 length equals 15 residues. The germline V gene encodes CDR1 MDHEN and CDR2 SYDVKM. Full variable domain (remainder filled in from reference TRBV28 and TRBJ2-7): DVKVTQSSRYLVKRTGEKVFLECVQDMDHENMFWYRQDPGLGLRLIYFSYDVKMKEKGDIPEGYSVSREKKERFSLILESASTNQTSMYLCASSTAGQGSYEQYFGPGTRLTVT.

The chain uses TRBV5-5 and TRBJ2-5; D might be TRBD1 (6 bases). V was cut by 4 bases and J by 1 base, with 11 bases left in between. The CDR3 consists of 14 residues. The germline CDR1 and CDR2 sequences are SGHKS and YYEKEE (reference sequence). CDR3 DNA sequence: TGTGCCAGCAGCGTGATGGACAGCCAAGAGACCCAGTACTTC. As protein: CASSVMDSQETQYF.

The chain combines TRBV7-9 with TRBJ1-2, with 10 bases matching TRBD1. Germline trimming cut 5 bases from V and 8 bases from J; bases unmatched to any gene: 5. CDR1 SEHNR and CDR2 FQNEAQ come from the germline V gene (reference sequence). The CDR3 totals 13 residues. This CDR3 is CASSVDRGYGYTF. CDR3 coding DNA: TGTGCCAGCAGCGTGGACAGGGGGTACGGCTACACCTTC.

The rearrangement links TRBV4-2 to TRBJ1-4; a weak D match, TRBD1 (6 bases). Looked up from germline, CDR1 is LGHNA and CDR2 is YNFKEQ. The length of the CDR3 is 18 residues. With 3 bases removed from V and 1 base from J, the gap between germline ends came to 18 bases. The CDR3 reads CASSHDYRAEITNEKLFF. In nucleotides, the CDR3 is TGTGCCAGCAGCCATGACTACAGGGCGGAGATAACTAATGAAAAACTGTTTTTT.

CDR3 region: CASSQGLESPLHF. The CDR3 DNA is TGTGCCAGCAGCCAAGGGTTAGAGTCACCCCTCCACTTT. The chain links TRBV3-1 (or the pseudogene TRBV3-2) to TRBJ1-6; D uncertain. The germline V gene has CDR1 LGHDT and CDR2 YNNKEL (reference sequence). The V and J ends lost 1 base and 10 bases respectively, with 8 bases between them. The CDR3 runs 13 residues.

The rearrangement uses TRBV2 and TRBJ1-6, with D perhaps TRBD1 (6 bases). The germline CDR1 and CDR2 sequences are SNHLY and FYNNEI. V lost 3 bases and J 10 bases, leaving 10 bases between the germline ends. CDR3 length: 13 residues. The CDR3 reads CASSDGQNSPLHF. The CDR3 nucleotides read TGTGCCAGCAGTGATGGACAGAACTCACCCCTCCACTTT.

This chain joins TRBV5-1 and TRBJ2-1; weak D call: TRBD2 (6 bases). This CDR3 region has 20 residues. Germline assignment: CDR1 SGHRS and CDR2 YFSETQ. Between the trimmed V and J ends, which lost 1 base and 0 bases, there was a span of 23 bases. The CDR3 coding sequence is TGCGCCAGCAGCTTGTGGGACCTAGCGCCTCCGGATGACTCCTACAATGAGCAGTTCTTC. Amino acid sequence: CASSLWDLAPPDDSYNEQFF.

The chain links TRBV7-2 to TRBJ2-1, with D unclear. Germline-derived CDR1 and CDR2 are SGHTA and FQGNSA. The CDR3 runs 14 residues. Trimming shortened V by 4 bases and J by 1 base, and 8 bases separated the two germline ends. The CDR3 bases are TGTGCCAGCAGCTCACCAGGTTCCTACAATGAGCAGTTCTTC. Its protein product is CASSSPGSYNEQFF.

This chain joins TRBV7-2 and TRBJ2-2; D gene unclear. Germline CDR1 is SGHTA and CDR2 is FQGNSA. CDR3 length: 13 residues. V was pared by 3 bases and J by 3 bases, with 5 bases between. Here the CDR3 reads CASSFQYTGELFF. The CDR3 nucleotides are TGTGCCAGCAGCTTCCAATACACCGGGGAGCTGTTTTTT.

The CDR3 nucleotides are TGTGCCAGCAGCCAAGATAGGAGGGTCCGCGAGCAGTACTTC. It is translated as CASSQDRRVREQYF. The chain is built from TRBV4-2 and TRBJ2-7, with a tentative D call TRBD2 (6 bases). The CDR3 consists of 14 residues. The V gene lost 0 bases and the J gene lost 6 bases, with 12 bases spanning the gap. CDR1 is LGHNA and CDR2 is YNFKEQ in the germline V gene.

The chain uses TRBV2 and TRBJ2-7; maybe TRBD1 (6 bases). Trimming stripped 5 bases from V and 2 bases from J, with 10 bases between. CDR1 is SNHLY, CDR2 FYNNEI, per germline. The CDR3 consists of 13 residues. Here the CDR3 DNA reads TGTGCCAGCAGTCCGGACAGTACCTACGAGCAGTACTTC. As protein: CASSPDSTYEQYF.

The gene calls are TRBV7-8 and TRBJ2-2, with TRBD2 matching 9 bases. V lost 5 bases, J lost 6 bases, and 7 bases stayed unmatched. This CDR3 is 15 amino acids long. Germline V CDR1 and CDR2: SGHVS, FQNEAQ. CDR3: CASSRRGGISGELFF. The CDR3 DNA reads TGTGCCAGCAGCCGGCGGGGGGGAATCTCCGGGGAGCTGTTTTTT.

Here the CDR3 reads CASRQGAYEQYF. CDR3 nucleotide sequence: TGTGCCAGCAGACAGGGGGCCTACGAGCAGTACTTC. This rearrangement joins TRBV28 to TRBJ2-7, with 8 bases that match TRBD1. After removal of 6 bases from V and 2 bases from J, the junction contained 0 bases not matched to a gene. The length of the CDR3 is 12 residues. Germline V gene lookup returns CDR1 MDHEN and CDR2 SYDVKM.

This CDR3 reads CASSEAGTGYNYGYTF. The CDR3 bases are TGTGCCAGCAGTGAAGCCGGGACAGGGTATAACTATGGCTACACCTTC. The gene calls are TRBV6-1 and TRBJ1-2; 9 nucleotides align to TRBD1. The CDR3 extends over 16 amino acids. Germline trimming cut 0 bases from V and 1 base from J; bases unmatched to any gene: 3. Germline V gives CDR1 MNHNS, CDR2 SASEGT.

The sample holds one count of this clone. The CDR3 here is CASSQVRGHSYGYTF. DNA of the CDR3: TGTGCCAGCAGCCAGGTCAGGGGGCATAGCTATGGCTACACCTTC. The chain uses TRBV3-1 (or the pseudogene TRBV3-2) and TRBJ1-2; 8 bases are a match to TRBD1. Unmatched junction bases numbered 7, after V lost 3 bases and J lost 4 bases. This CDR3 is 15 amino acids long. The germline V gene has CDR1 LGHDT and CDR2 YNNKEL (reference sequence).

The chain has TRBV28 and TRBJ1-4, with TRBD1 identical over 8 bases. Losses at the gene ends were 4 bases for V and 3 bases for J; bases not matched to a gene: 13. Germline loops: CDR1 MDHEN, CDR2 SYDVKM. There are 18 residues in the CDR3. The CDR3 reads CASSYGGTGSAANEKLFF. CDR3 bases: TGTGCCAGCAGTTATGGGGGGACAGGCAGCGCTGCTAATGAAAAACTGTTTTTT.

This chain connects TRBV6-1 to TRBJ1-4, with D unresolved. V was shortened by 5 bases and J by 5 bases, with 9 bases between the two germline ends. This CDR3 region has 13 residues. Germline-derived CDR1 and CDR2 are MNHNS and SASEGT. CDR3 nucleotide sequence: TGTGCCAGCAGTTGGACTAAGAATGAAAAACTGTTTTTT. Translating gives CASSWTKNEKLFF.